The TCR beta chain described here comes from a study of blood T cell repertoires in COVID-19. Germline V gives CDR1 SGDLS, CDR2 YYNGEE. V was shortened by 0 bases and J by 5 bases, with 11 bases between the two germline ends. CDR3 length: 15 residues. Profiled with immunoSEQ multiplex PCR; TCRdb holds only in-frame clones, not every one. The sample lists 100,000 or so clones; around 90% were seen once. This chain links TRBV9 with TRBJ2-2, with D maybe TRBD1 (7 bases). The sample consisted of peripheral blood. The origin of this receptor is a woman aged 55-70 years with acute or convalescent COVID-19. Here the CDR3 reads CASSVGQGGTGELFF. In DNA form, the CDR3 reads TGTGCCAGCAGCGTAGGACAGGGAGGAACCGGGGAGCTGTTTTTT. The complete variable domain, with remaining parts taken from reference TRBV9 and TRBJ2-2, reads DSGVTQTPKHLITATGQRVTLRCSPRSGDLSVYWYQQSLDQGLQFLIQYYNGEERAKGNILERFSAQQFPDLHSELNLSSLELGDSALYFCASSVGQGGTGELFFGEGSRLTVL.